The subject of this entry is one T cell receptor (beta chain). The sample is drawn from a study of cytomegalovirus exposure and HLA in healthy donors. This table comes from immunoSEQ multiplex PCR, and its TCRdb copy is limited to in-frame clones, with some not included. This table has about 110,000 clones, around nine tenths appearing once. Germline trimming cut 2 bases from V and 6 bases from J; bases unmatched to any gene: 10. The CDR3 length is 15 residues. Germline V gene sequence: CDR1 SGHAT, CDR2 FQNNGV. This TCR was sampled from a woman between 18 and 29 years old in good health and CMV-seronegative. Sequencing input: PBMCs. V and J are TRBV11-2 and TRBJ2-7; TRBD2 matches 7 bases. In DNA, the CDR3 is TGTGCCAGCAGCTTATCCCTAGCGGCTCCCGGCGAGCAGTACTTC. Translation gives CASSLSLAAPGEQYF.